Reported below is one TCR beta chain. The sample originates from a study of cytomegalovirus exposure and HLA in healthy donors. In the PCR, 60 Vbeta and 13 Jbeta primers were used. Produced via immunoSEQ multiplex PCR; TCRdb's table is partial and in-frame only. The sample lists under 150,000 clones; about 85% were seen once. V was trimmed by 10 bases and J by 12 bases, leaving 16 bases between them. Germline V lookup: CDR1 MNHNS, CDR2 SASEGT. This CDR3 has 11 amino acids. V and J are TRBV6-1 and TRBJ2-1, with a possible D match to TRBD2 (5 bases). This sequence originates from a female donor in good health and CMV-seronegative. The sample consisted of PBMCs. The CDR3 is CATHQYEGQFF. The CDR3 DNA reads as TGTGCCACGCATCAATATGAGGGGCAGTTCTTC.